Listed below are T cell receptor beta chains from one sample, sequenced in a study of T cells in tuberculosis. The assay was immunoSEQ multiplex PCR, and TCRdb's table has in-frame clones only and misses some. The table lists 88,000 or so clones, roughly 91% of them singletons. What was sequenced was CD1b-GMM tetramer-negative cells sorted from PBMCs. These receptors all come from an adult woman with latent tuberculosis. Both conserved end residues are part of each CDR3. A D gene is named only where the DNA matches it firmly. Part of the rows lack a size; the others show once, few, many or a class for expanded clones.

clone_size,j_call,d_call,v_call,cdr3_aa,cdr3_nt
.,TRBJ2-2,TRBD1,TRBV7-6,CASSAGQGAVTGELFF,TGTGCCAGCAGCGCTGGACAGGGGGCGGTCACCGGGGAGCTGTTTTTT
.,TRBJ1-2,TRBD1,TRBV30,CAFLQGGGYGYTF,TGTGCCTTTTTACAGGGGGGGGGATATGGCTACACCTTC
.,TRBJ2-3,TRBD2,TRBV7-2,CASSSLRLAGTSTDTQYF,TGTGCCAGCAGCTCGTTGAGACTAGCGGGAACTAGCACAGATACGCAGTATTTT
.,TRBJ2-3,TRBD1,TRBV4-1,CASSQHQGQGSTDTQYF,TGCGCCAGCAGCCAACATCAAGGACAGGGAAGCACAGATACGCAGTATTTT
.,TRBJ2-1,TRBD2,TRBV27,CASSWGGGNEQFF,TGTGCCAGCAGCTGGGGGGGTGGCAATGAGCAGTTCTTC
.,TRBJ1-5,.,TRBV7-2,CASSLNHRGVGGNQPQHF,TGTGCCAGCAGCTTAAATCATCGGGGCGTCGGGGGGAATCAGCCCCAGCATTTT
.,TRBJ2-1,.,TRBV5-4,CASSSDRNNEQFF,TGTGCCAGCAGCTCGGACAGAAACAATGAGCAGTTCTTC
few,TRBJ1-5,TRBD1,TRBV5-8,CASRPDRDRNQPQHF,TGTGCCAGCAGACCTGACAGGGACCGCAATCAGCCCCAGCATTTT
.,TRBJ1-1,TRBD1,TRBV18,CASSQRPPRTGNTEAFF,TGTGCCAGCTCACAGCGCCCCCCTAGGACAGGGAACACTGAAGCTTTCTTT
.,TRBJ1-1,.,TRBV30,CAWSFGGNTEAFF,TGTGCCTGGAGTTTCGGGGGAAACACTGAAGCTTTCTTT
.,TRBJ2-7,TRBD1,TRBV18,CASSPLNTQGARYEQYF,TGTGCCAGCTCACCACTTAATACACAGGGGGCGCGGTACGAGCAGTACTTC
.,TRBJ1-1,.,TRBV28,CASSFPFQEAFF,TGTGCCAGCAGTTTCCCCTTTCAGGAAGCTTTCTTT
.,TRBJ1-1,.,TRBV6-5,CASHLSGQPNTEAFF,TGTGCCAGCCACCTTAGTGGACAGCCGAACACTGAAGCTTTCTTT
.,TRBJ2-2,.,TRBV5-6,CASSWAGRWTGELFF,TGTGCCAGCAGCTGGGCAGGGCGGTGGACCGGGGAGCTGTTTTTT